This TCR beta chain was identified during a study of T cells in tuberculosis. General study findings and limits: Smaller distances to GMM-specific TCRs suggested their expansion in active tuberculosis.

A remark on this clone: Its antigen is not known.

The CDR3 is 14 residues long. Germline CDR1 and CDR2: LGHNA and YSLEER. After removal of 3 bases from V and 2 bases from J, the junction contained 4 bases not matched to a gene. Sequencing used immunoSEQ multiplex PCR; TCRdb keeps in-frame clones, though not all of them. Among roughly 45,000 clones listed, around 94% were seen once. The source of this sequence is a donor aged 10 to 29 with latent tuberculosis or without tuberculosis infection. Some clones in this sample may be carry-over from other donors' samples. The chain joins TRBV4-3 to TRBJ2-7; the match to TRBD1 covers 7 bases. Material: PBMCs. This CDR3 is CASSQETGPYEQYF. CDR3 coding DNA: TGCGCCAGCAGCCAGGAGACAGGGCCCTACGAGCAGTACTTC.